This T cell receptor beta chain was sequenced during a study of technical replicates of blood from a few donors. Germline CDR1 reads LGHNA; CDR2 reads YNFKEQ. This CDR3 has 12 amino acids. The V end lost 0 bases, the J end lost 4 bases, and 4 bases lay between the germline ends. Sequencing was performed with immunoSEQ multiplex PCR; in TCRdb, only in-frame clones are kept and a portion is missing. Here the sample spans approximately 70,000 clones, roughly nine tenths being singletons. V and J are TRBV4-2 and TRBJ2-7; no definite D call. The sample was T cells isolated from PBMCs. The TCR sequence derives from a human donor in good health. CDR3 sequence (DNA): TGTGCCAGCAGCCAAGATCCGTACGAGCAGTACTTC. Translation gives CASSQDPYEQYF.